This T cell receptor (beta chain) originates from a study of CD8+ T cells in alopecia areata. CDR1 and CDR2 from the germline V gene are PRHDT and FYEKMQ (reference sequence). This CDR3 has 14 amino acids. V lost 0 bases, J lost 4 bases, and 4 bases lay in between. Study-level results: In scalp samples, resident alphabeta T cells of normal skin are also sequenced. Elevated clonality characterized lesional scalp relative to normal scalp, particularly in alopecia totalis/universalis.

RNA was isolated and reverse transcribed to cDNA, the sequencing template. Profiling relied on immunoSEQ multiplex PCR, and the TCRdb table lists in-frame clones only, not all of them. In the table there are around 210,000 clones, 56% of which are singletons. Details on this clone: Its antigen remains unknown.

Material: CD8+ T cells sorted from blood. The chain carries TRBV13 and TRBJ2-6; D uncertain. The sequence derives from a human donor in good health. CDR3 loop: CASSLGAGANVLTF. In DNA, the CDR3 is TGTGCCAGCAGCTTAGGGGCGGGGGCCAACGTCCTGACTTTC.